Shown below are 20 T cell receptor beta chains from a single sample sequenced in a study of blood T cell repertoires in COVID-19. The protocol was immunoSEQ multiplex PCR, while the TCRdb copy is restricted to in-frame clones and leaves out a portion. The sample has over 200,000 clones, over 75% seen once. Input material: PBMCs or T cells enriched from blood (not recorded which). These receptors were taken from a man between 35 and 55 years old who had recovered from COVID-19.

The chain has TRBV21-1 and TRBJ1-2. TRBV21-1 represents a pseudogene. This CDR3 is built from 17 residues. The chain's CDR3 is CASSKKYIGGRYYGYTF. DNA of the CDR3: TGTGCCAGCAGCAAAAAGTATATCGGGGGGCGCTACTATGGCTACACCTTC.

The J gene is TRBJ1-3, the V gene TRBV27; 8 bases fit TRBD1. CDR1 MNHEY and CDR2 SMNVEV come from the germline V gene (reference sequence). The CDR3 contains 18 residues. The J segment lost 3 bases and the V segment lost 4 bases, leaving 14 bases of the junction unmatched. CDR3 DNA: TGTGCCAGCAGTTCCCGACAGGGGCGCGGGTCGATTGGAAACACCATATATTTT. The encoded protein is CASSSRQGRGSIGNTIYF.

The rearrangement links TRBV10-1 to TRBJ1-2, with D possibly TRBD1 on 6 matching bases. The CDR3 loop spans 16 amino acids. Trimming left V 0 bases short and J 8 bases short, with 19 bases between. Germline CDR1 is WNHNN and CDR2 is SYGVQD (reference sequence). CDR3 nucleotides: TGCGCCAGCAGTGAGTCGACCCAGGCGGGGGCGAGGGGCTACACCTTC. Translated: CASSESTQAGARGYTF.

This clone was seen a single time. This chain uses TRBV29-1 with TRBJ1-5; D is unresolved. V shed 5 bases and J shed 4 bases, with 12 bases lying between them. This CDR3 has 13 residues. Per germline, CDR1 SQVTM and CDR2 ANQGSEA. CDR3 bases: TGCAGCGTTTGGAAGGGAGGAAATCAGCCCCAGCATTTT. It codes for CSVWKGGNQPQHF.

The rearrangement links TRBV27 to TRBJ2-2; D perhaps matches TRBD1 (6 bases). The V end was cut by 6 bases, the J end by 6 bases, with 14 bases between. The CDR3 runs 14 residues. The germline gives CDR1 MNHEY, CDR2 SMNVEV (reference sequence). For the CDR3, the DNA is TGTGCCAGCAGCACCGAATGGGGGCCCGGGGAGCTGTTTTTT. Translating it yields CASSTEWGPGELFF.

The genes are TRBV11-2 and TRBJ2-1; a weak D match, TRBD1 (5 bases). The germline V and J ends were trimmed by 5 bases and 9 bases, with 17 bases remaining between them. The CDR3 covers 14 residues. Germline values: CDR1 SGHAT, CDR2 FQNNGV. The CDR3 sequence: CASSQGPTIGEQFF. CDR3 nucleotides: TGTGCCAGCAGCCAGGGCCCAACAATCGGTGAGCAGTTCTTC.

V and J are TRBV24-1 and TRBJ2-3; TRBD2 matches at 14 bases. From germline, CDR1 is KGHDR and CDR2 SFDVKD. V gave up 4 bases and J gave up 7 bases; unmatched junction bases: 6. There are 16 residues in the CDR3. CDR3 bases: TGTGCCACCAGTGACTGGACTAGCGGGAGGACAAATACGCAGTATTTT. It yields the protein CATSDWTSGRTNTQYF.

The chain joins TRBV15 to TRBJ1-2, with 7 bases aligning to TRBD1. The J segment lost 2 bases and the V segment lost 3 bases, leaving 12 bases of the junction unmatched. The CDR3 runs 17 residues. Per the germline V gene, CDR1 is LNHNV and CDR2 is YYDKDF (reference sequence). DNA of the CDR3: TGTGCCACCAGCAGGGCATCTACAGGGGCCAGCAACTATGGCTACACCTTC. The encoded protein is CATSRASTGASNYGYTF. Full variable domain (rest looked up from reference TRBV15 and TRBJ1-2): DAMVIQNPRYQVTQFGKPVTLSCSQTLNHNVMYWYQQKSSQAPKLLFHYYDKDFNNEADTPDNFQSRRPNTSFCFLDIRSPGLGDTAMYLCATSRASTGASNYGYTFGSGTRLTVV.

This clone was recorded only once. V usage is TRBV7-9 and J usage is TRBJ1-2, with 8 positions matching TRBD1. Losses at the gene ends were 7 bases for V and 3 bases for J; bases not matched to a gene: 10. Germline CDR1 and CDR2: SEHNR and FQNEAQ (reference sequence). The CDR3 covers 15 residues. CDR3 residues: CASTLLGRGHYGYTF. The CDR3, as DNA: TGTGCCAGCACCCTTCTGGGCAGGGGGCACTATGGCTACACCTTC.

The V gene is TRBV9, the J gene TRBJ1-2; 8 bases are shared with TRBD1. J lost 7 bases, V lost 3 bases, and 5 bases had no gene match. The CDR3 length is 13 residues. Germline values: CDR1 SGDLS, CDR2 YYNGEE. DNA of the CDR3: TGTGCCAGCAGCGCTCAGGGGGCGGGTGGCTACACCTTC. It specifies CASSAQGAGGYTF.

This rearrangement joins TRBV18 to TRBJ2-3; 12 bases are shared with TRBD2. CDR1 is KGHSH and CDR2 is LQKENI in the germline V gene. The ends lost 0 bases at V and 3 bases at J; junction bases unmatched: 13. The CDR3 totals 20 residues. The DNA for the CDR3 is TGTGCCAGCTCACCACCCCCGCAATCCCGACTAGCGGGGGTTACAGATACGCAGTATTTT. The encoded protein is CASSPPPQSRLAGVTDTQYF.

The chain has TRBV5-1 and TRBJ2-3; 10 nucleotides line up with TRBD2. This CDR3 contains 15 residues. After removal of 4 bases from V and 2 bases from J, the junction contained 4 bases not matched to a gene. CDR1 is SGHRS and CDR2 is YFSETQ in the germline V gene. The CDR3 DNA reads TGCGCCAGCAGCCCCGGGACTAGCGCCACAGATACGCAGTATTTT. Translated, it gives CASSPGTSATDTQYF.

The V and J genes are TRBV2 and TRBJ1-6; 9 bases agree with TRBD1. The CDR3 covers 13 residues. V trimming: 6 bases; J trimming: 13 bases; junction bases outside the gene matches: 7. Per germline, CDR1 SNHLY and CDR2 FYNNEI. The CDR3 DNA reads TGTGCCAGCAGCAACCGGGACAGGGCTCCCCTCCACTTT. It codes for CASSNRDRAPLHF.

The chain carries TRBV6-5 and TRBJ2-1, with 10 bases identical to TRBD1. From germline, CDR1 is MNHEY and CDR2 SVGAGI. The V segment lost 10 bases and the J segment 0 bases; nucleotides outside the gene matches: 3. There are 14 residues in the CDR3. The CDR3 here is CATGQGGSYNEQFF. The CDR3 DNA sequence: TGTGCCACTGGACAGGGGGGCTCCTACAATGAGCAGTTCTTC.

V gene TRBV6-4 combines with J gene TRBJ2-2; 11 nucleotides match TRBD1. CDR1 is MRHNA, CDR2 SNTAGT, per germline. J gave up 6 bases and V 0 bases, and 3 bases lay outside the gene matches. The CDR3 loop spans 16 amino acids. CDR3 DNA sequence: TGTGCCAGCAGTGACTCGGGACAGGGGGTGCCCGGGGAGCTGTTTTTT. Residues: CASSDSGQGVPGELFF.

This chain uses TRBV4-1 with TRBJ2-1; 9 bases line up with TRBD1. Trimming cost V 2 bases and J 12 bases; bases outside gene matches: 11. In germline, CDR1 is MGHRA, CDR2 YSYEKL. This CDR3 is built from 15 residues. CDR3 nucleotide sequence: TGCGCCAGCAGCCAACCGATTGACAGGGGGGGAGTGCAGTTCTTC. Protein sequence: CASSQPIDRGGVQFF.

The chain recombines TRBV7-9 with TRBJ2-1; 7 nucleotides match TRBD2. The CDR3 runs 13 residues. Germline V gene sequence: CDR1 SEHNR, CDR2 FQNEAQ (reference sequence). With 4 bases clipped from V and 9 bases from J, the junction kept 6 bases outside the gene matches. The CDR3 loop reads CASSSWGGIEQFF. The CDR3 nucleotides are TGTGCCAGCAGCTCCTGGGGAGGGATTGAGCAGTTCTTC.

CDR3 loop: CASSQRNGYTF. DNA for the CDR3: TGTGCCAGCAGCCAGAGGAATGGCTACACCTTC. The V and J genes are TRBV3-1 (or the pseudogene TRBV3-2) and TRBJ1-2; no clear D. Germline lookup yields CDR1 LGHDT and CDR2 YNNKEL (reference sequence). This CDR3 has 11 amino acids. V lost 3 bases and J 6 bases, leaving 5 bases between the germline ends.

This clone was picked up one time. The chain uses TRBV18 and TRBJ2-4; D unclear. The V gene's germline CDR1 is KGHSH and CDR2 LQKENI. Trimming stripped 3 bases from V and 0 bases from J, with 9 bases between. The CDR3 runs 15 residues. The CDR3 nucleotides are TGTGCCAGCTCACCCACATCTGAAGCCAAAAACATTCAGTACTTC. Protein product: CASSPTSEAKNIQYF. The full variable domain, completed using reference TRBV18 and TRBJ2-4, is NAGVMQNPRHLVRRRGQEARLRCSPMKGHSHVYWYRQLPEEGLKFMVYLQKENIIDESGMPKERFSAEFPKEGPSILRIQQVVRGDSAAYFCASSPTSEAKNIQYFGAGTRLSVL.

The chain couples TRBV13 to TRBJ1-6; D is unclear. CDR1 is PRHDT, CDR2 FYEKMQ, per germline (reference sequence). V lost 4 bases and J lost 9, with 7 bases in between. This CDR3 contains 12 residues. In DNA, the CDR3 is TGTGCCAGCAGCTCCGAGGGTTCACCCCTCCACTTT. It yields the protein CASSSEGSPLHF.